Listed below are T cell receptor beta chains from one sample, sequenced in a study of radiotherapy plus CTLA-4 blockade in lung cancer. Profiled with immunoSEQ multiplex PCR; TCRdb holds only in-frame clones, not every one. The sample lists some 18,000 clones, around 86% occurring once. The source material was peripheral blood, sampled from a patient treated with radiotherapy plus ipilimumab. Source of these receptors: a human donor with non-small cell lung cancer whose response to radiotherapy plus ipilimumab could not be evaluated. Each CDR3 is given without its conserved first and last residue. The D gene is left open where the match is weak.

J,V,D,CDR3
TRBJ2-1,TRBV18,TRBD1,ASSPTGTGYNEQF
TRBJ1-2,TRBV7-2,TRBD1,ASSLATGGSYGYT
TRBJ2-5,TRBV19,TRBD2,ASSIGAGVGETQY
TRBJ2-7,TRBV6-1,-,ASSEAGRRTTGLSYEQY
TRBJ2-7,TRBV28,TRBD1,ASRGQASYEQY
TRBJ2-7,TRBV6-1,-,ASSEAGADEQY
TRBJ2-3,TRBV5-4,TRBD2,ASSSKTTSGGTDTQY
TRBJ2-3,TRBV5-4,TRBD2,ASSTGLAYSTDTQY
TRBJ2-1,TRBV10-2,TRBD1,ASTFRTGDLSGQF
TRBJ2-7,TRBV29-1,TRBD1,SVRRQGTYEQY
TRBJ1-2,TRBV2,TRBD1,ASSFDRGLGNYGYT
TRBJ1-2,TRBV29-1,-,SVGTDTYGYT
TRBJ2-7,TRBV18,TRBD1,ASSLGSGQGREQY
TRBJ1-5,TRBV28,-,ASEGPRAYQPQH
TRBJ2-5,TRBV2,TRBD1,ASSLMGQGSETQY
TRBJ2-3,TRBV28,-,ASSLPQDLSTDTQY
TRBJ1-2,TRBV19,-,ASNRERGHGYT
TRBJ2-2,TRBV7-2,TRBD1,ADRGSNTGELF
TRBJ1-2,TRBV5-6,-,ASSLSQGLSVGYT
TRBJ1-6,TRBV7-3,-,ASSLRNNSPLH
TRBJ2-3,TRBV5-1,-,ASSLETARTDTQY
TRBJ2-7,TRBV5-6,-,ASSSSSYEQY
TRBJ2-3,TRBV27,-,ASSFLRASGADTQY
TRBJ1-1,TRBV5-1,TRBD1,ASSRQGANTEAF
TRBJ2-5,TRBV19,TRBD1,ASSIRDREETQY